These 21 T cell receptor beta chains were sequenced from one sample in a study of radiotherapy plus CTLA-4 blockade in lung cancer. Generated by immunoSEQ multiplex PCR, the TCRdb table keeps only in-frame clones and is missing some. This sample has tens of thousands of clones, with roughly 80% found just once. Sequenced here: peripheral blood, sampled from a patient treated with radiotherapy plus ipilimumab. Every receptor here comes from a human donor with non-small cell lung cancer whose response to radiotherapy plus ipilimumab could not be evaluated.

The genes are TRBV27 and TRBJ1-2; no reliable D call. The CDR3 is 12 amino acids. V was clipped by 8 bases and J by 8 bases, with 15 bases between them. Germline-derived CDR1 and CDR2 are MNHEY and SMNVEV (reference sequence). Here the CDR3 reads CASFTPLLGYTF. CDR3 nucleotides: TGTGCCAGCTTTACGCCACTCTTAGGCTACACCTTC.

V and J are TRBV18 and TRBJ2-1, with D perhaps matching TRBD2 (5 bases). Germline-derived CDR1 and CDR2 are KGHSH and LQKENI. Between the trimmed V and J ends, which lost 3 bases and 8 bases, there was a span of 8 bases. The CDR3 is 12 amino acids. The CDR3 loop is CASSPVGDEQFF. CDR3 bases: TGTGCCAGCTCACCTGTCGGGGATGAGCAGTTCTTC.

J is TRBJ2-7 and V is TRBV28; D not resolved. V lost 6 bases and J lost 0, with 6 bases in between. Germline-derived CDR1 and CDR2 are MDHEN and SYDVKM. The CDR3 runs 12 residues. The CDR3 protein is CASSLVSYEQYF. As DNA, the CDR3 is TGTGCCAGCAGCCTTGTCTCCTACGAGCAGTACTTC.

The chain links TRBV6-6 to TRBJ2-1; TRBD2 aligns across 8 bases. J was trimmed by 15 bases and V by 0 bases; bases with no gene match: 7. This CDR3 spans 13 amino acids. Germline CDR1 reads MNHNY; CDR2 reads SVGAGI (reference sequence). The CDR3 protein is CASSYSTRTSPFF. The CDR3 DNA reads TGTGCCAGCAGTTACTCGACTAGGACTAGCCCGTTCTTC.

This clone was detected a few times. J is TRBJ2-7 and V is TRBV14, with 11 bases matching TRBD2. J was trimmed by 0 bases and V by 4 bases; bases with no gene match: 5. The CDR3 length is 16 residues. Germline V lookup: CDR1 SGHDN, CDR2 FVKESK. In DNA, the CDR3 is TGTGCCAGCAGCCGCTTCACTAGCGGGAGCTCCTACGAGCAGTACTTC. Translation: CASSRFTSGSSYEQYF.

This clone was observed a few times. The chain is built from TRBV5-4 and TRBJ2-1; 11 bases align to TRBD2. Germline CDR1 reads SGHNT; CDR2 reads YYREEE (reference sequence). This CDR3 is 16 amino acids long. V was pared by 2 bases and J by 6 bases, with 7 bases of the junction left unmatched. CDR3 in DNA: TGTGCCAGCAGCTTCGGGGGTAGCGGGAGGGCCAATGAGCAGTTCTTC. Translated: CASSFGGSGRANEQFF.

This chain's CDR3 is CASSLVSREGYEQYF. In DNA, the CDR3 is TGTGCCAGCAGCTTAGTGAGTCGGGAGGGCTACGAGCAGTACTTC. This sequence joins TRBV7-2 and TRBJ2-7; 8 bases are a match to TRBD2. J gave up 3 bases and V 1 base, and 5 bases lay outside the gene matches. Per the germline V gene, CDR1 is SGHTA and CDR2 is FQGNSA. This CDR3 spans 15 amino acids.

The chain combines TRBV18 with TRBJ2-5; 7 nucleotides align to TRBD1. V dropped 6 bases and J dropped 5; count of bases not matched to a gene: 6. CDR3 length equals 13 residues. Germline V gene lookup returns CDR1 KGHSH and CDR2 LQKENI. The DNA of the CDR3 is TGTGCCAGCTCCACAGGGGTTGGCGAGACCCAGTACTTC. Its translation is CASSTGVGETQYF.

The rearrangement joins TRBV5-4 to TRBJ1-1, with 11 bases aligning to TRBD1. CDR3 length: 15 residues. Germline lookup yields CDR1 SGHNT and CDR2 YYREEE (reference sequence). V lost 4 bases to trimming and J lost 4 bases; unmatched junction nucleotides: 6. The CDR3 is CASSLGGTGGTEAFF. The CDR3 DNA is TGTGCCAGCAGCCTGGGTGGGACAGGGGGCACTGAAGCTTTCTTT. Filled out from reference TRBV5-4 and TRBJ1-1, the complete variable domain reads ETGVTQSPTHLIKTRGQQVTLRCSSQSGHNTVSWYQQALGQGPQFIFQYYREEENGRGNFPPRFSGLQFPNYSSELNVNALELDDSALYLCASSLGGTGGTEAFFGQGTRLTVV.

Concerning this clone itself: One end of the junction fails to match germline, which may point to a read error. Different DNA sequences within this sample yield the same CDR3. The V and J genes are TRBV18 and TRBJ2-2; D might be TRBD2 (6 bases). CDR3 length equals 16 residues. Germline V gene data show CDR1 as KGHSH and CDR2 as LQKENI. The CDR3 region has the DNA TGTGCCAGCTCACCATACGCGGGATTGAACACCGGAGAGCTGTTTTTT. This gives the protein CASSPYAGLNTGELFF.

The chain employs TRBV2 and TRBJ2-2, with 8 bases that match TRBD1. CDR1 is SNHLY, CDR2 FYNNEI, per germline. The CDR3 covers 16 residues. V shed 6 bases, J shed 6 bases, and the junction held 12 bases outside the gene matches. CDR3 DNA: TGTGCCAGCAGGTCCAGACAGGGGCTTGGGGCCGGGGAGCTGTTTTTT. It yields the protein CASRSRQGLGAGELFF.

The CDR3 DNA reads TGTGCCAGCAGCGCCGGACTAGCCAGCACAGATACGCAGTATTTT. Its translation is CASSAGLASTDTQYF. The J gene is TRBJ2-3, the V gene TRBV9, with 8 positions matching TRBD2. J gave up 0 bases and V 3 bases, and 3 bases lay outside the gene matches. Germline CDR1 reads SGDLS; CDR2 reads YYNGEE. The CDR3 sequence is 15 residues long.

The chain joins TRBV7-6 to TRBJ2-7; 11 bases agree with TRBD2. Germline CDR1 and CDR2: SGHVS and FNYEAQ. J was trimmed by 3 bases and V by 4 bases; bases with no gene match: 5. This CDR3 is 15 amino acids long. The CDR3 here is CASSSGTSGLYEQYF. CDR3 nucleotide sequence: TGTGCCAGCAGCTCCGGGACTAGCGGACTCTACGAGCAGTACTTC.

CDR3 coding DNA: TGCAGCGGGCGGACAGGGCTCAATTCACCCCTCCACTTT. Its protein product is CSGRTGLNSPLHF. The chain uses TRBV29-1 and TRBJ1-6, with 8 positions matching TRBD1. The CDR3 contains 13 residues. After removal of 7 bases from V and 7 bases from J, the junction contained 6 bases not matched to a gene. Germline CDR1 SQVTM, CDR2 ANQGSEA.

The CDR3 here is CASSPRGTSGGETQYF. The CDR3 DNA is TGTGCCAGCAGCCCGAGGGGCACTAGCGGAGGGGAGACCCAGTACTTC. The chain employs TRBV9 and TRBJ2-5, with 8 bases that match TRBD2. This CDR3 has 16 amino acids. CDR1 is SGDLS, CDR2 YYNGEE, per germline. V trimming: 4 bases; J trimming: 5 bases; junction bases outside the gene matches: 13. The full variable domain, in which reference TRBV9 and TRBJ2-5 provide the parts outside the CDR3, is DSGVTQTPKHLITATGQRVTLRCSPRSGDLSVYWYQQSLDQGLQFLIQYYNGEERAKGNILERFSAQQFPDLHSELNLSSLELGDSALYFCASSPRGTSGGETQYFGPGTRLLVL.

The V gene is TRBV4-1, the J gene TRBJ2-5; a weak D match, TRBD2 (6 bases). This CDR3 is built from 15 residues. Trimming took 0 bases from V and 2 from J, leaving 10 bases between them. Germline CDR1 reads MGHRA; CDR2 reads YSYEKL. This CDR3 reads CASSQDLGTQETQYF. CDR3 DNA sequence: TGCGCCAGCAGCCAAGATTTAGGGACTCAAGAGACCCAGTACTTC.

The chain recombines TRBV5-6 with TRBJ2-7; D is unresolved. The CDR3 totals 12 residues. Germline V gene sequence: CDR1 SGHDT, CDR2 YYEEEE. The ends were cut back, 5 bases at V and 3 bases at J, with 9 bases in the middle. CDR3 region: CASSSASYEQYF. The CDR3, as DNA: TGTGCCAGCAGTTCCGCCAGCTACGAGCAGTACTTC.

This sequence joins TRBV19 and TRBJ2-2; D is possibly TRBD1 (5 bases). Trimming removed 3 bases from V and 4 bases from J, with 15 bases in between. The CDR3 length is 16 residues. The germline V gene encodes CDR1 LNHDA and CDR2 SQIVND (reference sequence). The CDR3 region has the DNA TGTGCCAGTAGTATCCAGGGTGGTGGAGTCACCGGGGAGCTGTTTTTT. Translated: CASSIQGGGVTGELFF.

CDR3 sequence: CATLRGGRSSHEQYF. For the CDR3, the DNA is TGTGCCACTCTGCGGGGCGGGAGATCTTCCCACGAGCAGTACTTC. The chain has TRBV28 and TRBJ2-7; the match to TRBD2 covers 7 bases. Germline CDR1 and CDR2: MDHEN and SYDVKM. CDR3 length: 15 residues. The J segment lost 5 bases and the V segment lost 10 bases, leaving 17 bases of the junction unmatched.

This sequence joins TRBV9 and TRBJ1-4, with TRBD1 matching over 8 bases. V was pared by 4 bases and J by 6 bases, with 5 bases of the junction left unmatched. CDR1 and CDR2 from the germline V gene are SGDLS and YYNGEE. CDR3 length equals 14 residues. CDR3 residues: CASSPDREDEKLFF. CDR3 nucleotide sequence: TGTGCCAGCAGCCCGGACAGGGAGGATGAAAAACTGTTTTTT.

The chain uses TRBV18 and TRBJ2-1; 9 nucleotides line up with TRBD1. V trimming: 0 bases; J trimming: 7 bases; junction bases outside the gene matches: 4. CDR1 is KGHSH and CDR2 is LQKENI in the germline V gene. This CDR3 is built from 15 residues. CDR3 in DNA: TGTGCCAGCTCACCACCGGGGACAGGGATGAATGAGCAGTTCTTC. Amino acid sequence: CASSPPGTGMNEQFF.